One sample yielded the 18 T cell receptor beta chains listed below, sequenced in a study of graft-versus-host responses after intestinal transplantation. Their antigens are not known. Profiling relied on immunoSEQ multiplex PCR, and the TCRdb table lists in-frame clones only, not all of them. Among about 120,000 clones, around 95% were seen once, and the ten largest hold 2.5% to 3.5%. The sequenced sample was unstimulated CD8+ T cells sorted from spleen or lymph node cells, obtained before intestinal transplant. These receptor sequences come from a human donor who received an intestinal transplant.

The chain links TRBV28 to TRBJ1-5; no clear D gene. Germline lookup yields CDR1 MDHEN and CDR2 SYDVKM. The CDR3 consists of 13 residues. Trimming left V 11 bases short and J 1 base short, with 12 bases between. DNA of the CDR3: TGTGCCGCCTCCCCGGCGAGCAATCAGCCCCAGCATTTT. It specifies CAASPASNQPQHF.

The chain joins TRBV6-1 to TRBJ2-7; 11 nucleotides match TRBD2. V was pared by 6 bases and J by 2 bases, with 3 bases of the junction left unmatched. This CDR3 is built from 14 residues. Germline assignment: CDR1 MNHNS and CDR2 SASEGT. The CDR3 loop is CASRGTSGPYEQYF. CDR3 coding DNA: TGTGCCAGCAGAGGGACTAGCGGACCCTACGAGCAGTACTTC.

The chain recombines TRBV30 with TRBJ1-5; maybe TRBD1 (6 bases). The V end was cut by 0 bases, the J end by 2 bases, with 17 bases between. The CDR3 is 17 amino acids. CDR1 and CDR2 from the germline V gene are GTSNPN and SVGIG (reference sequence). CDR3 bases: TGTGCCTGGAGTGTACGGGAAACAGGGATGGGCAATCAGCCCCAGCATTTT. Its translation is CAWSVRETGMGNQPQHF.

The gene calls are TRBV6-1 and TRBJ2-7, with 7 positions matching TRBD1. The CDR3 contains 13 residues. Trimming took 3 bases from V and 3 from J; bases not matched to a gene: 2. The germline gives CDR1 MNHNS, CDR2 SASEGT. The CDR3 sequence: CASSDRDSYEQYF. CDR3 DNA sequence: TGTGCCAGCAGTGATCGGGACAGCTACGAGCAGTACTTC.

This chain links TRBV10-3 with TRBJ1-2, with 9 bases fitting TRBD1. V trimming: 3 bases; J trimming: 5 bases; junction bases outside the gene matches: 1. CDR3 length equals 13 residues. Germline V lookup: CDR1 ENHRY, CDR2 SYGVKD. CDR3 sequence (DNA): TGTGCCATCAGTGATGGGACAGGGTATGGCTACACCTTC. Translation gives CAISDGTGYGYTF.

The rearrangement joins TRBV28 to TRBJ1-6; tentative D call: TRBD1 (6 bases). Between the trimmed V and J ends, which lost 5 bases and 4 bases, there was a span of 15 bases. There are 16 residues in the CDR3. CDR1 MDHEN and CDR2 SYDVKM come from the germline V gene. For the CDR3, the DNA is TGTGCCAGCAGTCGACCCCTGACAGGATATAATTCACCCCTCCACTTT. Translated: CASSRPLTGYNSPLHF.

V is TRBV4-1 and J is TRBJ2-7; D gene ambiguous. This CDR3 is 15 amino acids long. Germline lookup yields CDR1 MGHRA and CDR2 YSYEKL. With 1 base removed from V and 0 bases from J, the gap between germline ends came to 10 bases. CDR3 sequence reads: CASSQAASSSYEQYF. The CDR3 region has the DNA TGCGCCAGCAGCCAAGCGGCGTCTAGCTCCTACGAGCAGTACTTC.

This chain joins TRBV7-6 and TRBJ2-7, with TRBD1 identical over 7 bases. The CDR3 is 13 amino acids. CDR1 and CDR2 (germline): SGHVS, FNYEAQ. Trimming removed 5 bases from V and 6 bases from J; junction bases left unmatched: 7. CDR3 in DNA: TGTGCCAGCAGCGCGTACAGGGGACGCGAGCAGTACTTC. Translation: CASSAYRGREQYF. The full variable domain, in which reference TRBV7-6 and TRBJ2-7 provide the parts outside the CDR3, is GAGVSQSPRYKVTKRGQDVALRCDPISGHVSLYWYRQALGQGPEFLTYFNYEAQQDKSGLPNDRFSAERPEGSISTLTIQRTEQRDSAMYRCASSAYRGREQYFGPGTRLTVT.

The rearrangement joins TRBV7-2 to TRBJ2-4, with D perhaps given as TRBD1 or TRBD2 (6 bases each). Germline-derived CDR1 and CDR2 are SGHTA and FQGNSA. The CDR3 length is 15 residues. V lost 5 bases and J 0 bases, leaving 11 bases between the germline ends. The CDR3 protein is CASSPRGPAKNIQYF. CDR3 coding DNA: TGTGCCAGCAGCCCCCGGGGGCCAGCCAAAAACATTCAGTACTTC.

For this clone: The sample carries other DNA sequences with the same CDR3. The gene calls are TRBV5-8 and TRBJ1-1; D gene uncertain. Germline lookup yields CDR1 SGHTS and CDR2 YDEGEE. The CDR3 is 12 amino acids. V was pared by 2 bases and J by 5 bases, with 7 bases between. The DNA of the CDR3 is TGTGCCAGCAGCTTACGAGGAACTGAAGCTTTCTTT. The encoded protein is CASSLRGTEAFF. Complete variable domain (other parts from reference TRBV5-8 and TRBJ1-1): EAGVTQSPTHLIKTRGQQATLRCSPISGHTSVYWYQQALGLGLQFLLWYDEGEERNRGNFPPRFSGRQFPNYSSELNVNALELEDSALYLCASSLRGTEAFFGQGTRLTVV.

V is TRBV6-5 and J is TRBJ2-7, with D perhaps TRBD1 (6 bases). This CDR3 has 13 residues. V lost 5 bases and J lost 7, with 15 bases in between. Germline values: CDR1 MNHEY, CDR2 SVGAGI. The CDR3 nucleotides read TGTGCCAGCAGTCCCCTGACAGGTTGGGAGCAGTACTTC. Translated: CASSPLTGWEQYF.

This chain uses TRBV27 with TRBJ2-7, with TRBD2 matching over 8 bases. With V trimmed by 5 bases and J by 4 bases, 7 bases remained unmatched. This CDR3 comprises 14 residues. The germline V gene encodes CDR1 MNHEY and CDR2 SMNVEV (reference sequence). CDR3 amino acids: CASSPVPGGYEQYF. DNA for the CDR3: TGTGCCAGCAGTCCGGTTCCGGGAGGGTACGAGCAGTACTTC.

V and J are TRBV2 and TRBJ1-5; D gene uncertain. Germline assignment: CDR1 SNHLY and CDR2 FYNNEI. Between the trimmed V and J ends, which lost 10 bases and 3 bases, there was a span of 22 bases. There are 16 residues in the CDR3. CDR3 nucleotides: TGTGCCATAGAGTGTCAGAGTTGGGTGATCAATCAGCCCCAGCATTTT. It translates to CAIECQSWVINQPQHF.

A note on this clone: The sample carries other DNA sequences with the same CDR3. The V call is TRBV9, the J call TRBJ1-3, with D possibly being TRBD1 (5 bases). The CDR3 runs to 15 residues. V gave up 0 bases and J gave up 0 bases, with 7 bases separating them. The germline gives CDR1 SGDLS, CDR2 YYNGEE. CDR3 region: CASSVGQGSGNTIYF. For the CDR3, the DNA is TGTGCCAGCAGCGTAGGGCAGGGCTCTGGAAACACCATATATTTT.

This chain joins TRBV27 and TRBJ2-7; tentative D call: TRBD1 (5 bases). Trimming stripped 5 bases from V and 2 bases from J, with 16 bases between. Germline V gives CDR1 MNHEY, CDR2 SMNVEV (reference sequence). The CDR3 consists of 15 residues. The DNA of the CDR3 is TGTGCCAGCAGTCCCACAAGTGGGGCCCCCTACGAGCAGTACTTC. Encoded protein: CASSPTSGAPYEQYF.

The chain carries TRBV7-2 and TRBJ2-3; weak D call: TRBD2 (6 bases). Trimming cost V 5 bases and J 2 bases, with 14 bases left between them. Per the germline V gene, CDR1 is SGHTA and CDR2 is FQGNSA. This CDR3 has 15 residues. The CDR3, as DNA: TGTGCCAGCAGCGGCCGGGAGTTATACACAGATACGCAGTATTTT. This encodes CASSGRELYTDTQYF. Complete variable domain (other parts from reference TRBV7-2 and TRBJ2-3): GAGVSQSPSNKVTEKGKDVELRCDPISGHTALYWYRQSLGQGLEFLIYFQGNSAPDKSGLPSDRFSAERTGGSVSTLTIQRTQQEDSAVYLCASSGRELYTDTQYFGPGTRLTVL.

This chain joins TRBV7-8 and TRBJ2-1; D assignment may be TRBD1 or TRBD2 (5 bases each). Germline values: CDR1 SGHVS, CDR2 FQNEAQ. V lost 2 bases and J 10 bases, leaving 9 bases between the germline ends. This CDR3 is 12 amino acids long. CDR3: CASSLLGEEQFF. As DNA, the CDR3 is TGTGCCAGCAGCTTACTGGGGGAGGAGCAGTTCTTC.

The chain uses TRBV14 and TRBJ2-3; TRBD1 agrees at 9 bases. The V and J ends lost 5 bases and 8 bases, in that order; junction bases with no gene match: 11. The germline gives CDR1 SGHDN, CDR2 FVKESK. The length of the CDR3 is 15 residues. The CDR3 sequence is CASSKPGTGNGTQYF. CDR3 sequence (DNA): TGTGCCAGCAGCAAACCCGGGACAGGGAATGGTACGCAGTATTTT.